These T cell receptor beta chains were read from a single sample in a study of early T cells in non-severe SARS-CoV-2 infection. TCRdb analysed the 5' RACE reads with MiXCR anew, one entry per CDR3 protein. The data contain about 92,000 distinct CDR3 sequences, approximately 14% of them singletons. Sequencing was carried out using whole blood. The source is an adult who was a healthcare worker with PCR-confirmed SARS-CoV-2 infection or an uninfected control (not recorded which). Both conserved end residues are part of each CDR3. The D gene is left open where the match is weak. Where a row states a size, it is once, few, many or the class of an expanded clone; other rows omit it.

D gene: NA
V gene: TRBV6-2/TRBV6-3
J gene: TRBJ2-7
clone size: NA
CDR3 protein: CASSYSTREQYF
CDR3 DNA: TGTGCCAGCAGTTACTCGACGAGGGAGCAGTACTTC

D gene: NA
V gene: TRBV7-2
J gene: TRBJ1-3
clone size: many
CDR3 protein: CASSLVPEGNTIYF
CDR3 DNA: TGTGCCAGCAGCTTAGTACCAGAGGGAAACACCATATATTTT

D gene: NA
V gene: TRBV28
J gene: TRBJ2-2
clone size: NA
CDR3 protein: CASRTQRRTNTGELFF
CDR3 DNA: TGTGCCAGTCGGACCCAGCGGCGGACGAACACCGGGGAGCTGTTTTTT

D gene: TRBD2
V gene: TRBV9
J gene: TRBJ2-1
clone size: few
CDR3 protein: CASSVVGGEYSEQFF
CDR3 DNA: TGTGCCAGCAGCGTAGTCGGGGGGGAGTATTCTGAGCAGTTCTTC

D gene: TRBD1
V gene: TRBV2
J gene: TRBJ2-2
clone size: many
CDR3 protein: CASSENGAGTANTGELFF
CDR3 DNA: TGTGCCAGCAGTGAAAATGGTGCCGGGACAGCGAACACCGGGGAGCTGTTTTTT

D gene: NA
V gene: TRBV7-8
J gene: TRBJ2-2
clone size: NA
CDR3 protein: CASSWGVLSTGELFF
CDR3 DNA: TGTGCCAGCAGCTGGGGGGTGCTCTCCACCGGGGAGCTGTTTTTT

D gene: TRBD2
V gene: TRBV4-2
J gene: TRBJ2-2
clone size: few
CDR3 protein: CASSQDPAGGPNTGELFF
CDR3 DNA: TGTGCCAGCAGCCAAGATCCAGCGGGGGGTCCGAACACCGGGGAGCTGTTTTTT

D gene: TRBD2
V gene: TRBV6-1
J gene: TRBJ2-1
clone size: few
CDR3 protein: CASSEASGGAYNEQFF
CDR3 DNA: TGTGCCAGCAGTGAAGCTAGCGGGGGGGCCTACAATGAGCAGTTCTTC

D gene: TRBD2
V gene: TRBV5-4
J gene: TRBJ2-7
clone size: few
CDR3 protein: CASSEGTSGVYEQYF
CDR3 DNA: TGTGCCAGCAGCGAGGGGACTAGCGGTGTCTACGAGCAGTACTTC

D gene: NA
V gene: TRBV4-2
J gene: TRBJ2-7
clone size: many
CDR3 protein: CASSQAGLYEQYF
CDR3 DNA: TGTGCCAGCAGCCAAGCGGGGCTCTACGAGCAGTACTTC

D gene: NA
V gene: TRBV28
J gene: TRBJ2-7
clone size: many
CDR3 protein: CASSLREGTIYEQYF
CDR3 DNA: TGTGCCAGCAGTTTAAGGGAGGGGACAATCTACGAGCAGTACTTC

D gene: NA
V gene: TRBV11-2
J gene: TRBJ1-1
clone size: many
CDR3 protein: CASSPAGTTEAFF
CDR3 DNA: TGTGCCAGCAGCCCCGCTGGGACCACTGAAGCTTTCTTT

D gene: TRBD2
V gene: TRBV6-1
J gene: TRBJ2-1
clone size: NA
CDR3 protein: CASRNSGGAHEQFF
CDR3 DNA: TGTGCCAGCCGAAATAGCGGGGGGGCCCATGAGCAGTTCTTC

D gene: NA
V gene: TRBV29-1
J gene: TRBJ2-4
clone size: few
CDR3 protein: CSVRSGYIQYF
CDR3 DNA: TGCAGCGTCCGATCGGGGTACATTCAGTACTTC

D gene: TRBD1
V gene: TRBV3-1
J gene: TRBJ1-6
clone size: NA
CDR3 protein: CASSTDREIRSPLHF
CDR3 DNA: TGTGCCAGCAGCACGGACAGGGAAATTCGTTCACCCCTCCACTTT

D gene: NA
V gene: TRBV7-3
J gene: TRBJ2-5
clone size: NA
CDR3 protein: CASSLRVQETQYF
CDR3 DNA: TGTGCCAGCAGCTTACGGGTACAAGAGACCCAGTACTTC

D gene: NA
V gene: TRBV20-1
J gene: TRBJ2-7
clone size: many
CDR3 protein: CSARVDRAVEQYF
CDR3 DNA: TGCAGTGCTAGAGTGGACCGTGCTGTCGAGCAGTACTTC

D gene: NA
V gene: TRBV25-1
J gene: TRBJ2-7
clone size: NA
CDR3 protein: CASSEGSEPNYEQYF
CDR3 DNA: TGTGCCAGCAGTGAAGGCTCGGAACCCAACTACGAGCAGTACTTC

D gene: NA
V gene: TRBV6-2/TRBV6-3
J gene: TRBJ2-7
clone size: few
CDR3 protein: CASTLSILSYEQYF
CDR3 DNA: TGTGCCAGCACCCTCTCGATCCTCTCCTACGAGCAGTACTTC

D gene: TRBD1
V gene: TRBV20-1
J gene: TRBJ1-5
clone size: few
CDR3 protein: CSATPGQGLSNQPQHF
CDR3 DNA: TGCAGTGCTACCCCGGGACAGGGCCTTAGCAATCAGCCCCAGCATTTT

D gene: NA
V gene: TRBV19
J gene: TRBJ2-7
clone size: few
CDR3 protein: CASSDISYEQYF
CDR3 DNA: TGTGCCAGTAGTGACATTTCCTACGAGCAGTACTTC

D gene: NA
V gene: TRBV20-1
J gene: TRBJ1-5
clone size: few
CDR3 protein: CSAREGTAYNQPQHF
CDR3 DNA: TGCAGTGCTAGGGAAGGGACTGCCTACAATCAGCCCCAGCATTTT

D gene: NA
V gene: TRBV18
J gene: TRBJ2-7
clone size: NA
CDR3 protein: CASSPAIRGSEQYF
CDR3 DNA: TGTGCCAGCTCACCGGCAATCAGGGGTTCCGAGCAGTACTTC

D gene: NA
V gene: TRBV20-1
J gene: TRBJ2-1
clone size: many
CDR3 protein: CSARDAGAIYNEQFF
CDR3 DNA: TGCAGTGCTAGAGATGCAGGGGCAATCTACAATGAGCAGTTCTTC

D gene: TRBD1
V gene: TRBV28
J gene: TRBJ1-3
clone size: few
CDR3 protein: CASSFTGARGNTIYF
CDR3 DNA: TGTGCCAGCAGTTTTACAGGGGCGCGGGGAAACACCATATATTTT

D gene: NA
V gene: TRBV12-3/TRBV12-4
J gene: TRBJ1-1
clone size: few
CDR3 protein: CASSANIQGGRFFF
CDR3 DNA: TGTGCCAGCAGCGCCAACATACAAGGGGGGCGGTTCTTCTTT

D gene: TRBD1
V gene: TRBV6-2/TRBV6-3
J gene: TRBJ2-7
clone size: NA
CDR3 protein: CASSQGPTGLYF
CDR3 DNA: TGTGCCAGCAGCCAAGGGCCGACAGGGTTATACTTC

D gene: TRBD1
V gene: TRBV12-5
J gene: TRBJ2-2
clone size: many
CDR3 protein: CASGLGQGGNTGELFF
CDR3 DNA: TGTGCTAGTGGTTTGGGACAGGGCGGTAACACCGGGGAGCTGTTTTTT

D gene: NA
V gene: TRBV10-3
J gene: TRBJ2-7
clone size: NA
CDR3 protein: CAIKEGETYEQYF
CDR3 DNA: TGTGCCATCAAAGAGGGCGAGACCTACGAGCAGTACTTC

D gene: NA
V gene: TRBV7-9
J gene: TRBJ2-1
clone size: few
CDR3 protein: CASSFRGAENNEQFF
CDR3 DNA: TGTGCCAGCAGCTTTAGGGGGGCTGAGAACAATGAGCAGTTCTTC

D gene: NA
V gene: TRBV10-3
J gene: TRBJ1-1
clone size: NA
CDR3 protein: CAISQGSNTEAFF
CDR3 DNA: TGTGCCATCAGTCAAGGGTCGAACACTGAAGCTTTCTTT

D gene: NA
V gene: TRBV5-5
J gene: TRBJ1-1
clone size: NA
CDR3 protein: CASSRDLRMNTEAFF
CDR3 DNA: TGTGCCAGCAGTCGGGACTTACGAATGAACACTGAAGCTTTCTTT

D gene: TRBD1
V gene: TRBV6-2/TRBV6-3
J gene: TRBJ1-1
clone size: NA
CDR3 protein: CASSPGQGTSEAFF
CDR3 DNA: TGTGCCAGCAGCCCGGGACAGGGTACGTCTGAAGCTTTCTTT

D gene: NA
V gene: TRBV21-1
J gene: TRBJ2-5
clone size: NA
CDR3 protein: CASTRRAGETQYF
CDR3 DNA: TGTGCCAGCACCCGCCGGGCCGGGGAGACCCAGTACTTC

D gene: TRBD1
V gene: TRBV7-2
J gene: TRBJ2-7
clone size: few
CDR3 protein: CASSINPGQFYEQYF
CDR3 DNA: TGTGCCAGCAGCATCAACCCGGGACAGTTCTACGAGCAGTACTTC

D gene: TRBD1
V gene: TRBV10-3
J gene: TRBJ1-6
clone size: many
CDR3 protein: CAISEGGNNSPLHF
CDR3 DNA: TGTGCCATCAGTGAAGGGGGCAATAATTCACCCCTCCACTTT

D gene: NA
V gene: TRBV5-1
J gene: TRBJ1-3
clone size: NA
CDR3 protein: CASSLDGSSGNTIYF
CDR3 DNA: TGCGCCAGCAGCTTGGACGGGTCCTCTGGAAACACCATATATTTT

D gene: NA
V gene: TRBV7-2
J gene: TRBJ1-1
clone size: NA
CDR3 protein: CASSPSGPGLDTEAFF
CDR3 DNA: TGTGCCAGCAGCCCGTCTGGGCCGGGCTTGGACACTGAAGCTTTCTTT

D gene: NA
V gene: TRBV28
J gene: TRBJ1-3
clone size: NA
CDR3 protein: CASSGLDSRSGNTIYF
CDR3 DNA: TGTGCCAGCAGTGGCCTGGACAGTCGCTCTGGAAACACCATATATTTT

D gene: NA
V gene: TRBV11-2
J gene: TRBJ2-2
clone size: NA
CDR3 protein: CASSLGGGQGNTGELFF
CDR3 DNA: TGTGCCAGCAGCTTGGGTGGAGGGCAGGGGAACACCGGGGAGCTGTTTTTT

D gene: TRBD1
V gene: TRBV5-5
J gene: TRBJ1-2
clone size: few
CDR3 protein: CASSFDRASYGYTF
CDR3 DNA: TGTGCCAGCAGCTTTGACAGGGCCTCTTATGGCTACACCTTC

D gene: NA
V gene: TRBV5-4
J gene: TRBJ2-3
clone size: few
CDR3 protein: CASSPDSGIQLTDTQYF
CDR3 DNA: TGTGCCAGCAGCCCTGATTCCGGGATCCAACTCACAGATACGCAGTATTTT

D gene: NA
V gene: TRBV14
J gene: TRBJ1-2
clone size: NA
CDR3 protein: CASSLTPVQNFYGYTF
CDR3 DNA: TGTGCCAGCAGCCTAACACCGGTACAGAATTTCTATGGCTACACCTTC

D gene: TRBD1
V gene: TRBV7-9
J gene: TRBJ1-1
clone size: NA
CDR3 protein: CASMHRGLDEAFF
CDR3 DNA: TGTGCCAGCATGCACAGGGGGCTGGATGAAGCTTTCTTT

D gene: TRBD2
V gene: TRBV6-5
J gene: TRBJ2-2
clone size: NA
CDR3 protein: CASSSLLAGITGELFF
CDR3 DNA: TGTGCCAGCAGCTCACTCCTAGCGGGGATCACCGGGGAGCTGTTTTTT

D gene: NA
V gene: TRBV28
J gene: TRBJ1-1
clone size: few
CDR3 protein: CASSRYNTEAFF
CDR3 DNA: TGTGCCAGCAGCCGCTATAACACTGAAGCTTTCTTT

D gene: NA
V gene: TRBV7-9
J gene: TRBJ2-1
clone size: NA
CDR3 protein: CASSLDSLSYNEQFF
CDR3 DNA: TGTGCCAGCAGCTTGGACAGCCTCTCCTACAATGAGCAGTTCTTC

D gene: NA
V gene: TRBV7-3
J gene: TRBJ1-2
clone size: NA
CDR3 protein: CASSVGGTPSNYGYTF
CDR3 DNA: TGTGCCAGCAGCGTCGGCGGGACACCCTCTAACTATGGCTACACCTTC

D gene: NA
V gene: TRBV20-1
J gene: TRBJ2-3
clone size: few
CDR3 protein: CSAMAGDTQYF
CDR3 DNA: TGCAGTGCTATGGCCGGAGATACGCAGTATTTT

D gene: TRBD1
V gene: TRBV12-3/TRBV12-4
J gene: TRBJ1-1
clone size: few
CDR3 protein: CASNLQGGTEAFF
CDR3 DNA: TGTGCCAGCAACCTACAGGGGGGGACTGAAGCTTTCTTT

D gene: NA
V gene: TRBV4-1
J gene: TRBJ2-6
clone size: few
CDR3 protein: CASSRGSSSGANVLTF
CDR3 DNA: TGCGCCAGCAGCCGCGGCTCTTCATCTGGGGCCAACGTCCTGACTTTC

D gene: NA
V gene: TRBV7-9
J gene: TRBJ2-3
clone size: NA
CDR3 protein: CASSPNQFNPDTQYF
CDR3 DNA: TGTGCCAGCAGCCCCAACCAGTTTAACCCAGATACGCAGTATTTT